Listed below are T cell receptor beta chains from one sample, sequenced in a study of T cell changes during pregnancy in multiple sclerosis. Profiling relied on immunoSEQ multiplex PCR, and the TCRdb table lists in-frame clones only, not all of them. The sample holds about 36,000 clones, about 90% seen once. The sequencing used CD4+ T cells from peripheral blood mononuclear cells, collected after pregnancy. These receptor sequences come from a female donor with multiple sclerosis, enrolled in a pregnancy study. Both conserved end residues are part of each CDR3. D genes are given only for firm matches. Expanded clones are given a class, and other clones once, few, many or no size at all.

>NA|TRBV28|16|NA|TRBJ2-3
CASSPGLHASTDTQYF
TGTGCCAGCAGTCCGGGACTCCACGCTAGCACAGATACGCAGTATTTT
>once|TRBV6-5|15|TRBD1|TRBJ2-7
CASSYLRTGGHEQYF
TGTGCCAGCAGTTATCTACGGACAGGGGGCCACGAGCAGTACTTC
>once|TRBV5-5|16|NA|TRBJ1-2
CASSGRAQGSSYGYTF
TGTGCCAGCAGCGGCCGGGCCCAGGGGTCTTCCTACGGCTACACCTTC
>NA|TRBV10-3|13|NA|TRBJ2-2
CAISGPGTGELFF
TGTGCCATCAGTGGGCCCGGGACCGGGGAGCTGTTTTTT
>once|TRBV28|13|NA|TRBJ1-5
CASSFLPEQPQHF
TGTGCCAGCAGTTTCCTTCCAGAACAGCCCCAGCATTTT
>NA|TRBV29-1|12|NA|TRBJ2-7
CSVADRGYEQYF
TGCAGCGTTGCCGACCGCGGGTACGAGCAGTACTTC
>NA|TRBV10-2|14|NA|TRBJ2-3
CAGSEASSTDTQYF
TGCGCCGGGTCCGAGGCGTCTAGCACAGATACGCAGTATTTT
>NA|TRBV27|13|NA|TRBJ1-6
CASSLREGSPLHF
TGTGCCAGCAGTTTACGGGAGGGTTCACCCCTCCACTTT
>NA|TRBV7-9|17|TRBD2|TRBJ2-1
CASSPPQASGSRNEQFF
TGTGCCAGCAGCCCCCCTCAGGCTAGCGGGAGTAGGAATGAGCAGTTCTTC
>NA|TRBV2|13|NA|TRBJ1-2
CASRATGFWGYTF
TGTGCCAGCAGGGCTACAGGGTTTTGGGGCTACACCTTC
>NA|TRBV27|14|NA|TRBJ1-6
CASSLNREGSPLHF
TGTGCCAGCAGTTTAAACAGGGAAGGTTCACCCCTCCACTTT
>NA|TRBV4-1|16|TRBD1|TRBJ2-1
CASSRTPGTGNNEQFF
TGCGCCAGCAGCCGCACCCCCGGGACAGGGAACAATGAGCAGTTCTTC
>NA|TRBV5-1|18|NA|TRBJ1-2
CASSLAPQSTGGNYGYTF
TGCGCCAGCAGCTTGGCGCCGCAGTCCACTGGAGGGAACTATGGCTACACCTTC
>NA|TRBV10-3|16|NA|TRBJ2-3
CAISGRRPSLTDTQYF
TGTGCCATCAGTGGACGGAGGCCCTCCCTCACAGATACGCAGTATTTT
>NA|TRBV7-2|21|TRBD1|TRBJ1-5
CASSLAEGTGIRANRNQPQHF
TGTGCCAGCAGCTTAGCGGAGGGGACAGGGATAAGGGCAAATCGCAATCAGCCCCAGCATTTT
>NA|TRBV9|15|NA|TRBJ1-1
CASSVVAGGITEAFF
TGTGCCAGCAGCGTAGTGGCAGGAGGGATCACTGAAGCTTTCTTT
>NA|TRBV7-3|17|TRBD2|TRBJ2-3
CASSLARLAGGTDTQYF
TGTGCCAGCAGCTTAGCCCGACTAGCGGGGGGCACAGATACGCAGTATTTT
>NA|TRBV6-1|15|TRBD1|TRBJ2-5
CASRPQPGQGGTQYF
TGTGCCAGCAGACCCCAGCCCGGACAGGGTGGGACCCAGTACTTC
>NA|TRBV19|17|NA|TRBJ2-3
CASSLTFGTGITDTQYF
NA
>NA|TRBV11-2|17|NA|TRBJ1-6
CASSLRIGSSYNSPLHF
TGTGCCAGCAGCTTAAGGATTGGGAGCTCCTATAATTCACCCCTCCACTTT
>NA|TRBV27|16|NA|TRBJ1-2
CASSFTPPRLPLSYTF
TGTGCTAGCAGTTTTACCCCCCCGCGCCTTCCTCTTAGCTACACCTTC
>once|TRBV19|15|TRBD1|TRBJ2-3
CASSTGQGNTDTQYF
TGTGCCAGTAGTACGGGACAGGGTAACACAGATACGCAGTATTTT
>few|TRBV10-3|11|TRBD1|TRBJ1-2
CASGQGYGYTF
TGTGCCTCCGGACAGGGCTATGGCTACACCTTC
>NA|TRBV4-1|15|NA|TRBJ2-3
CASSQDKSRTDTQYF
TGCGCCAGCAGCCAAGATAAAAGCCGCACAGATACGCAGTATTTT
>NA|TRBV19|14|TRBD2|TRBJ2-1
CASTGPPTSGYQFF
TGTGCCAGTACGGGTCCTCCGACTAGCGGGTATCAGTTCTTC
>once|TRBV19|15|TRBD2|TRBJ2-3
CASSIKRGATDTQYF
TGTGCCAGTAGTATAAAGCGGGGGGCCACAGATACGCAGTATTTT
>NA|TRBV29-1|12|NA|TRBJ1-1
CSVGPGGGEAFF
TGCAGCGTTGGTCCGGGGGGGGGAGAAGCTTTCTTT
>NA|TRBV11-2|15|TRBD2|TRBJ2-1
CASSPGLAGHNEQFF
TGTGCCAGCAGCCCGGGACTAGCGGGTCACAATGAGCAGTTCTTC
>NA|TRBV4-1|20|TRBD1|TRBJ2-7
CASSQDRLLERTGGFYEQYF
TGCGCCAGCAGCCAAGATCGGCTCTTAGAACGGACAGGGGGCTTCTACGAGCAGTACTTC
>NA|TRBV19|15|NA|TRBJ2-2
CASSIGGNGTGELFF
TGTGCCAGTAGTATTGGGGGGAATGGCACCGGGGAGCTGTTTTTT
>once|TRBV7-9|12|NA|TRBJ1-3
CASTSLGNTIYF
TGTGCCAGCACCTCCCTCGGGAACACCATATATTTT
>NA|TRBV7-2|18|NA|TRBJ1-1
CASSLRSGTGALNTEAFF
TGTGCCAGCAGCTTAAGATCCGGGACTGGGGCATTGAACACTGAAGCTTTCTTT
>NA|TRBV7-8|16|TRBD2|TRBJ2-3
CASSPDGSGGADTQYF
TGTGCCAGCAGCCCCGACGGTAGCGGGGGTGCAGATACGCAGTATTTT
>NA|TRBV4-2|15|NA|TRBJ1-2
CASSQDQGQTYGYTF
TGTGCCAGCAGCCAAGATCAGGGCCAAACCTATGGCTACACCTTC
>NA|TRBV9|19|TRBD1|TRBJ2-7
CASSVELRGTGVLWYEQYF
TGTGCCAGCAGCGTAGAGCTAAGGGGGACAGGGGTTCTGTGGTACGAGCAGTACTTC
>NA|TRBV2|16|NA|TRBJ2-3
CASSNLASLKTDTQYF
TGTGCCAGCAGTAACCTAGCCTCACTTAAGACAGATACGCAGTATTTT
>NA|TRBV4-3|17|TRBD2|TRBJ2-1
CASSQDIGTTLYNEQFF
TGCGCCAGCAGCCAAGATATAGGGACTACCCTCTACAATGAGCAGTTCTTC
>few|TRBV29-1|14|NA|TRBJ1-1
CSVGEGAWNTEAFF
TGCAGCGTAGGCGAAGGGGCCTGGAACACTGAAGCTTTCTTT
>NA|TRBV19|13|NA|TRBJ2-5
CASSTGARETQYF
TGTGCCAGTAGTACTGGGGCGAGGGAGACCCAGTACTTC
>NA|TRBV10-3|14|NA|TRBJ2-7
CAISGGRAGYEQYF
TGTGCCATCAGTGGGGGGCGGGCCGGGTACGAGCAGTACTTC
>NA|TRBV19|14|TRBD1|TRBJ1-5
CASSSTGGNQPQHF
TGTGCCAGTAGTTCGACAGGGGGTAATCAGCCCCAGCATTTT
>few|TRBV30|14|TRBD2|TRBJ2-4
CAWRPGGARNIQYF
TGTGCCTGGAGACCCGGGGGGGCGCGAAACATTCAGTACTTC
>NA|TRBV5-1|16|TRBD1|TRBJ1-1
CASSFRWDRGNTEAFF
TGCGCCAGCAGCTTTCGCTGGGACAGGGGGAACACTGAAGCTTTCTTT
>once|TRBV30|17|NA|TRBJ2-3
CAWSVRSLARVWNTQYF
TGTGCCTGGAGTGTACGTTCATTGGCACGGGTTTGGAATACGCAGTATTTT
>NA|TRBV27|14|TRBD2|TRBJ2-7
CASSLIAGDYEQYF
TGTGCCAGCAGTTTGATAGCGGGAGACTACGAGCAGTACTTC
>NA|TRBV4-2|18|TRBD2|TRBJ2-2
CASSLGLAGGPDTGELFF
TGTGCCAGCAGCCTCGGACTAGCGGGGGGGCCCGACACCGGGGAGCTGTTTTTT
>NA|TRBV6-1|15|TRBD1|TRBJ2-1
CASSDGTGFWNEQFF
TGTGCCAGCAGTGACGGGACAGGGTTTTGGAATGAGCAGTTCTTC
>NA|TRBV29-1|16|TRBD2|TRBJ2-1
CSVEQVLAGGPNEQFF
TGCAGCGTTGAGCAGGTACTAGCGGGGGGCCCCAATGAGCAGTTCTTC
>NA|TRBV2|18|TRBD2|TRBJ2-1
CASSTGTSGSVGINEQFF
TGTGCCAGCAGTACCGGGACTAGCGGGAGCGTGGGGATCAATGAGCAGTTCTTC
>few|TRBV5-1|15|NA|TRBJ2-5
CASSFSSSGGETQYF
TGCGCCAGCAGCTTCTCTAGTAGCGGAGGGGAGACCCAGTACTTC
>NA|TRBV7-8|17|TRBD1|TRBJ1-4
CASSLATGVVTNEKLFF
TGTGCCAGCAGCTTAGCGACAGGGGTAGTAACTAATGAAAAACTGTTTTTT